Here is one T cell receptor beta chain with its context. This entry is derived from a study of T cell changes during pregnancy in multiple sclerosis. The data were produced by immunoSEQ multiplex PCR, yet TCRdb's version contains in-frame clones alone and is incomplete. The sample shows tens of thousands of clones, approximately 90% of them seen only once. V lost 2 bases to trimming and J lost 3 bases; unmatched junction nucleotides: 17. This CDR3 contains 19 residues. Per the germline V gene, CDR1 is SGDLS and CDR2 is YYNGEE. The source is a female donor with multiple sclerosis, enrolled in a pregnancy study. Here the sequenced sample was CD4+ T cells from peripheral blood mononuclear cells, taken before pregnancy. This chain joins TRBV9 and TRBJ2-1, with 7 bases fitting TRBD2. As DNA, the CDR3 is TGTGCCAGCAGCGTCACCCGTACCGAGAGCGGGAAACGCTACAATGAGCAGTTCTTC. This translates into CASSVTRTESGKRYNEQFF. Using reference TRBV9 and TRBJ2-1 for the parts outside the CDR3, the full variable domain is DSGVTQTPKHLITATGQRVTLRCSPRSGDLSVYWYQQSLDQGLQFLIQYYNGEERAKGNILERFSAQQFPDLHSELNLSSLELGDSALYFCASSVTRTESGKRYNEQFFGPGTRLTVL.